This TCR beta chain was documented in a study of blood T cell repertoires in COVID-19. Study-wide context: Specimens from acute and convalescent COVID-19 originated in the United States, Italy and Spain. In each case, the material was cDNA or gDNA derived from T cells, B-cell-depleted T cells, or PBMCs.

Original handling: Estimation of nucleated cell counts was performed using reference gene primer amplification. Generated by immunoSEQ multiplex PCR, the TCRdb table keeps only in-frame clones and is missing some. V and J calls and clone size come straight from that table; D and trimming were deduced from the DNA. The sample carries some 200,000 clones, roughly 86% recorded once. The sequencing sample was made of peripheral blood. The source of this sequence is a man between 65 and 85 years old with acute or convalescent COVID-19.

As DNA, the CDR3 is TGTGCCAGCACCCAGGACGGGAGAGGGAGAAATGAGCAGTTCTTC. Amino acids: CASTQDGRGRNEQFF. The rearrangement uses TRBV11-2 and TRBJ2-1, with a weak D call TRBD2 (6 bases). The V gene lost 7 bases and the J gene lost 7 bases, with 20 bases spanning the gap. This CDR3 has 15 residues. The germline CDR1 and CDR2 sequences are SGHAT and FQNNGV.